This T cell receptor beta chain comes out of a study of blood T cell repertoires in COVID-19. Study in general: Samples taken during acute and convalescent COVID-19 were collected in the United States, Italy and Spain.

The CDR3 has 14 amino acids. Germline loops: CDR1 SEHNR, CDR2 FQNEAQ (reference sequence). Trimming took 8 bases from V and 9 from J; bases not matched to a gene: 12. Measured with immunoSEQ multiplex PCR; TCRdb has only the in-frame clones, and not every one. The table lists 65,000 to 90,000 clones, around 80% of them singletons, with 25% to 30% in the top ten. This clone was detected only once. The specimen sequenced was peripheral blood. V usage is TRBV7-9 and J usage is TRBJ2-1; 8 nucleotides align to TRBD2. The source of this sequence is an elderly woman with acute or convalescent COVID-19. The chain's CDR3 is CASGPGTRKAEQFF. The CDR3 DNA reads TGTGCCAGCGGTCCGGGGACTAGGAAGGCTGAGCAGTTCTTC. The entire variable domain, with the rest obtained from reference TRBV7-9 and TRBJ2-1, is as follows: DTGVSQNPRHKITKRGQNVTFRCDPISEHNRLYWYRQTLGQGPEFLTYFQNEAQLEKSRLLSDRFSAERPKGSFSTLEIQRTEQGDSAMYLCASGPGTRKAEQFFGPGTRLTVL.